This entry is about one T cell receptor beta chain. Its antigen is currently unknown. This entry belongs to a study of cytomegalovirus exposure and HLA in healthy donors. General study findings and limits: Indistinguishable V segments such as TRBV6-2 and TRBV6-3 were excluded. Presence/absence analyses treated sequencing depth as roughly uniform across donors. About 180 TCR beta chains were listed as cytomegalovirus-associated.

Amplification used 60 Vbeta primers and 13 Jbeta primers. Measured with immunoSEQ multiplex PCR; TCRdb has only the in-frame clones, and not every one. The sample consists of about 180,000 clones, approximately 79% of them appearing once. The V gene's germline CDR1 is SGDLS and CDR2 YYNGEE. V was clipped by 0 bases and J by 7 bases, with 13 bases between them. The CDR3 is 15 amino acids. The chain is built from TRBV9 and TRBJ1-4; D remains unclear. This sequence was found in a man in his forties or fifties in good health and CMV-seropositive. Sequenced: PBMCs. The CDR3: CASSVEAGLGEKLFF. The CDR3 DNA reads as TGTGCCAGCAGCGTAGAGGCTGGGCTGGGTGAAAAACTGTTTTTT. Full variable domain (rest looked up from reference TRBV9 and TRBJ1-4): DSGVTQTPKHLITATGQRVTLRCSPRSGDLSVYWYQQSLDQGLQFLIQYYNGEERAKGNILERFSAQQFPDLHSELNLSSLELGDSALYFCASSVEAGLGEKLFFGSGTQLSVL.